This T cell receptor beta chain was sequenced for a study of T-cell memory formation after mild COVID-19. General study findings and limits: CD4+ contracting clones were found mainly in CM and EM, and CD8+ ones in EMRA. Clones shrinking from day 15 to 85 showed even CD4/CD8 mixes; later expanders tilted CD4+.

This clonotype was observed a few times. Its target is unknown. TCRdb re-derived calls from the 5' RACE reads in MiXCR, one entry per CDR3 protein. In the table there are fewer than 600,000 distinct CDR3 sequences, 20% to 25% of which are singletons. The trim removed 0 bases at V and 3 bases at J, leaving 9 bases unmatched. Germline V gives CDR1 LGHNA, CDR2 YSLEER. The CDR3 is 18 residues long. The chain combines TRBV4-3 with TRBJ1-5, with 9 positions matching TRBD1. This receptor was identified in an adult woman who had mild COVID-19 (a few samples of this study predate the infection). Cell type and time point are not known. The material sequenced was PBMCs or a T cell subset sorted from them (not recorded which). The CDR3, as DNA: TGCGCCAGCAGCCAAGATGTAGCGGGACAGGGATTCAATCAGCCCCAGCATTTT. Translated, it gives CASSQDVAGQGFNQPQHF.